Listed below are T cell receptor beta chains from one sample, sequenced in a study of OX40 agonist ivuxolimab in advanced cancers. Produced via immunoSEQ multiplex PCR; TCRdb's table is partial and in-frame only. Among fewer than 85,000 clones listed, 91% were seen once. Specimen: CD4+ or CD8+ T cells sorted from blood, collected in a trial of the OX40 agonist ivuxolimab. Every receptor here comes from an adult with an advanced solid tumor such as melanoma, head and neck, liver or kidney cancer. The CDR3 runs from the conserved cysteine through the conserved F or W.

v_call	j_call	cdr3_length	cdr3_aa
TRBV4-1	TRBJ1-2	15	CASSLGFGGSQGYTF
TRBV6-6	TRBJ2-7	15	CASSYSWQGEDEQYF
TRBV6-5	TRBJ1-1	14	CASTSGQAVTEAFF
TRBV7-9	TRBJ2-7	15	CASSLVVGNKDEQYF
TRBV18	TRBJ1-1	14	CASSPASMNTEAFF
TRBV5-1	TRBJ2-1	15	CASSVGGTTNNEQFF
TRBV13	TRBJ1-2	18	CASSLGPHGVRQRYGYTF
TRBV7-3	TRBJ2-1	15	CASSPPLVSGDEQFF
TRBV5-1	TRBJ1-3	15	CASSLHGDSGNTIYF
TRBV6-1	TRBJ1-5	13	CASSGQTNQPQHF
TRBV5-1	TRBJ2-5	13	CASSLGGSETQYF
TRBV5-5	TRBJ1-4	16	CASSLEGGATNEKLFF
TRBV29-1	TRBJ1-1	14	CSVEMGAGGTEAFF
TRBV7-2	TRBJ2-7	15	CASSPSWGSSYEQYF
TRBV19	TRBJ2-5	15	CASSKQSGVQETQYF
TRBV28	TRBJ1-3	12	CATWDRENTIYF
TRBV19	TRBJ1-5	15	CASSIETGLRQPQHF
TRBV30	TRBJ2-3	14	CAWGRGQSTDTQYF
TRBV11-1	TRBJ2-1	16	CASSPHPGTDYNEQFF
TRBV14	TRBJ2-7	17	CASSQPRAGGISYEQYF
TRBV6-9	TRBJ1-5	15	CASSWGQASNQPQHF
TRBV7-6	TRBJ2-5	14	CASSLGVVQETQYF
TRBV23-1	TRBJ2-1	16	CASSPHRQGIYNEQFF
TRBV4-1	TRBJ2-1	18	CASSRTPQAGALGGEQFF
TRBV19	TRBJ1-5	15	CASSMGQVWNQPQHF
TRBV4-2	TRBJ2-3	14	CASSQQGARDTQYF
TRBV18	TRBJ2-3	14	CASSPQGVTDTQYF
TRBV4-2	TRBJ2-5	18	CASSPSLAGGPLQETQYF
TRBV27	TRBJ1-6	15	CASSPRTVYNSPLHF
TRBV19	TRBJ2-3	13	CASSIGKGDTQYF
TRBV4-1	TRBJ1-1	15	CASSQDAGMNTEAFF
TRBV11-2	TRBJ2-1	11	CASSLGAEQFF
TRBV5-4	TRBJ2-1	14	CASSLEAGSNEQFF
TRBV7-6	TRBJ2-5	13	CASSLARGETQYF
TRBV7-9	TRBJ1-2	11	CASDRVYGYTF
TRBV7-9	TRBJ2-3	15	CASSLGGGHTDTQYF
TRBV11-2	TRBJ1-4	13	CASSSLIDEKLFF
TRBV1	TRBJ1-5	13	CTSSPRGGKDQHF
TRBV6-1	TRBJ2-7	15	CASSAGTGGNYEQYF
TRBV6-6	TRBJ2-5	16	CASSYSGGGTQETQYF
TRBV5-4	TRBJ2-7	15	CASRAGTSFLYEQYF
TRBV5-3	TRBJ2-7	15	CARSFSGDPFYEQYF
TRBV4-2	TRBJ2-1	16	CASSHRNRGGYNEQFF
TRBV7-2	TRBJ2-1	15	CASSLDRGRIDEQFF
TRBV6-6	TRBJ1-2	14	CASSWIDLNYGYTF
TRBV2	TRBJ1-5	14	CASHSGQGGQPQHF
TRBV6-1	TRBJ2-5	16	CASSGSPSGVQETQYF
TRBV10-3	TRBJ2-5	13	CAISDTGLVSQYF
TRBV5-1	TRBJ1-2	15	CASSLNRYSYYGYTF
TRBV7-9	TRBJ2-5	15	CASSLAGQGQETQYF
TRBV2	TRBJ1-3	14	CASSQIDAGNTIYF
TRBV29-1	TRBJ2-3	17	CSALTGLAAISTDTQYF
TRBV18	TRBJ2-5	11	CASSTQETQYF
TRBV19	TRBJ2-7	13	CASSTTGTGNRYF
TRBV7-9	TRBJ2-7	16	CASSPLGVLSSYEQYF
TRBV7-2	TRBJ2-1	13	CASSSTGYNEQFF